This paragraph reports one TCR beta chain. No antigen is known for it. The assay was immunoSEQ multiplex PCR, and TCRdb's table has in-frame clones only and misses some. The table includes about 110,000 clones, roughly 87% detected once. The ends were cut back, 3 bases at V and 3 bases at J, with 14 bases in the middle. CDR1 and CDR2 (germline): SNHLY, FYNNEI. The CDR3 has 15 residues. The data are from a study of T cell responses to AZD1222 COVID-19 vaccine. About the study: Pooling covered second doses at about 4 or about 12 weeks.

General observations from the study: Seropositive at baseline were only a handful of AZD1222 recipients.

The sequence came from an adult in good health. The sequencing used peripheral blood, collected on day 0 of AZD1222 vaccination. The chain couples TRBV2 to TRBJ1-1; tentative D call: TRBD1 (6 bases). The CDR3 DNA follows: TGTGCCAGCAGTGACGGGGGGCGCGGGGACACTGAAGCTTTCTTT. Protein: CASSDGGRGDTEAFF.